In this sample, the clone carrying this T cell receptor beta chain turned up a few times. Its specificity is unknown. The sample belongs to a study of blood T cells in healthy people across ages. Study conclusions and caveats: The long-lived group displayed more naive CD4+ cells, plus higher diversity, than the aged donors did.

The CDR3 has 16 residues. With V trimmed by 6 bases and J by 3 bases, 11 bases remained unmatched. Looked up from germline, CDR1 is SGHTA and CDR2 is FQGNSA. Using a J-beta primer mix together with a sample-barcoded 5' primer, a second PCR was run for roughly 7 to 12 cycles. TCRdb analysed the 5' RACE reads with MiXCR anew, one entry per CDR3 protein. The repertoire holds about 400,000 distinct CDR3 sequences, with roughly half as singletons. Isolation of PBMCs gave at least 6 million cells per sample. The authors extracted at least 6 micrograms of total RNA per sample. Source material: blood. The clonotype originates from a man in his sixties in good health. The J gene is TRBJ2-3, the V gene TRBV7-2; 8 positions match TRBD1. CDR3 sequence: CASRAQGARVTDTQYF. The CDR3 DNA follows: TGTGCCAGCAGGGCCCAGGGGGCGCGAGTTACAGATACGCAGTATTTT.